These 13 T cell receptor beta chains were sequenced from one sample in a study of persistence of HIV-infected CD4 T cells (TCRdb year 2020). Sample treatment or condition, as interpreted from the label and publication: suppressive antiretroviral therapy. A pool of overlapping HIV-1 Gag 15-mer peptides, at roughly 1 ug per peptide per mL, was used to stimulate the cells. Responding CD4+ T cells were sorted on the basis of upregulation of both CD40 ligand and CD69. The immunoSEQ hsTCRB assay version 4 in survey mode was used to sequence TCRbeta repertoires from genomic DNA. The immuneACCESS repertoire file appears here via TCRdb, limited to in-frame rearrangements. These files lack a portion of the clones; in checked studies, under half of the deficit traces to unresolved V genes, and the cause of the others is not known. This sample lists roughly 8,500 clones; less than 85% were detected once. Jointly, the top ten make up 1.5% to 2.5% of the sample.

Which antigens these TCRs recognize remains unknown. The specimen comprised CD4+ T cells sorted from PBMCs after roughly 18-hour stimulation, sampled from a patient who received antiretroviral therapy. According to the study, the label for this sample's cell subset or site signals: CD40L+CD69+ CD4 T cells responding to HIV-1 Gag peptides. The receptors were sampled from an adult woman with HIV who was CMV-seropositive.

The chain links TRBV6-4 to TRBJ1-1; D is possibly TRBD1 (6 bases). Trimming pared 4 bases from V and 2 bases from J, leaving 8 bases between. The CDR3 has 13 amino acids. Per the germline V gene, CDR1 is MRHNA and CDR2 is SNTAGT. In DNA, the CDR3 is TGTGCCAGCAGTGCGGACAGAAACACTGAAGCTTTCTTT. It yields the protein CASSADRNTEAFF.

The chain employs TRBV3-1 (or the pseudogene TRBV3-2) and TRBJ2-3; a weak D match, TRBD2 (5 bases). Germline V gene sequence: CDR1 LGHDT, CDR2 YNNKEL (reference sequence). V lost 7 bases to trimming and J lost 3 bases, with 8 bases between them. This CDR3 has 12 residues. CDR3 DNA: TGTGCCAGCACACGGGGAACAGATACGCAGTATTTT. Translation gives CASTRGTDTQYF.

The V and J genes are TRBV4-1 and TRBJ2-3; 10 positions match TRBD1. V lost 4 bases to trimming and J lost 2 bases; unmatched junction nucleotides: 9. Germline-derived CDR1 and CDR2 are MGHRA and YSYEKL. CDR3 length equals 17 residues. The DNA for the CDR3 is TGCGCCAGCAGCCCCCAAGCGACAGGGGGCCCCACAGATACGCAGTATTTT. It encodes CASSPQATGGPTDTQYF.

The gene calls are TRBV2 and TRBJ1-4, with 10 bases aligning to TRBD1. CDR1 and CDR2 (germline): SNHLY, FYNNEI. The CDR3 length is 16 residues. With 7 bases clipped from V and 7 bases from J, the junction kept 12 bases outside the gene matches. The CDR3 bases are TGTGCCAGCACTTGGGACAGGGGAGGTAGCGGTGAAAAACTGTTTTTT. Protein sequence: CASTWDRGGSGEKLFF. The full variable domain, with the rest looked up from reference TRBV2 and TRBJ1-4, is EPEVTQTPSHQVTQMGQEVILRCVPISNHLYFYWYRQILGQKVEFLVSFYNNEISEKSEIFDDQFSVERPDGSNFTLKIRSTKLEDSAMYFCASTWDRGGSGEKLFFGSGTQLSVL.

The CDR3 DNA reads as TGTGCCACCAGTGAAGCGAAACGGGGCTACGAGCAGTACTTC. Translation: CATSEAKRGYEQYF. The J gene is TRBJ2-7, the V gene TRBV24-1; TRBD2 is a possible D gene (5 bases). Germline CDR1 and CDR2: KGHDR and SFDVKD. The CDR3 spans 14 residues. The V end lost 4 bases, the J end lost 3 bases, and 12 bases lay between the germline ends.

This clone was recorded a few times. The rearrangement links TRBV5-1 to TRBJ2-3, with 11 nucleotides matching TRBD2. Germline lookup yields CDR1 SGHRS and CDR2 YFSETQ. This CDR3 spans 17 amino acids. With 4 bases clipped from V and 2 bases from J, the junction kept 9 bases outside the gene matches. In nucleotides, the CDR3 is TGCGCCAGCAGCGCTCTAGCGGGGGGCGGGAACACAGATACGCAGTATTTT. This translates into CASSALAGGGNTDTQYF.

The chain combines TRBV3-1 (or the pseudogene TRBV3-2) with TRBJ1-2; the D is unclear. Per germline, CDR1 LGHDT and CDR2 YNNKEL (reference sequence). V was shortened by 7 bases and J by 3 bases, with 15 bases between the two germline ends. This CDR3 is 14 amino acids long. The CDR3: CASNEGLKDYGYTF. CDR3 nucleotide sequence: TGTGCCAGCAACGAAGGGTTGAAGGACTATGGCTACACCTTC.

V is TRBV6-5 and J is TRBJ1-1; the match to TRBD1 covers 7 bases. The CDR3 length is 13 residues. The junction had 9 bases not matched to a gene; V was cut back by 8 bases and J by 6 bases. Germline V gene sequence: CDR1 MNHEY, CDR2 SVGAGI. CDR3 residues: CASPQDRSSEAFF. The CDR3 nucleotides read TGTGCCAGCCCCCAGGACAGGTCATCTGAAGCTTTCTTT.

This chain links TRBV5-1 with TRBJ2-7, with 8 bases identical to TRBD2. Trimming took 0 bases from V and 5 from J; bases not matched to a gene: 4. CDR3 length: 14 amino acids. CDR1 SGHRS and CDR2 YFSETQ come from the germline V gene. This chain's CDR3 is CASSLEGTSHEQYF. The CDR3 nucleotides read TGCGCCAGCAGCTTGGAAGGGACTAGTCACGAGCAGTACTTC. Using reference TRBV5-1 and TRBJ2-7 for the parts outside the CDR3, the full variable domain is KAGVTQTPRYLIKTRGQQVTLSCSPISGHRSVSWYQQTPGQGLQFLFEYFSETQRNKGNFPGRFSGRQFSNSRSEMNVSTLELGDSALYLCASSLEGTSHEQYFGPGTRLTVT.

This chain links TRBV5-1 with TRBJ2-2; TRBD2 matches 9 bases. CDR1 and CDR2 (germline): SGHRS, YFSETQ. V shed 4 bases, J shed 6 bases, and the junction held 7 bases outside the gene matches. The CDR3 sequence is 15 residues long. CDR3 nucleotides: TGCGCCAGCAGCGTTAGCGGGAGCAGGGCCGGGGAGCTGTTTTTT. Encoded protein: CASSVSGSRAGELFF. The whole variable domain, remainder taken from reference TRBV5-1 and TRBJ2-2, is KAGVTQTPRYLIKTRGQQVTLSCSPISGHRSVSWYQQTPGQGLQFLFEYFSETQRNKGNFPGRFSGRQFSNSRSEMNVSTLELGDSALYLCASSVSGSRAGELFFGEGSRLTVL.

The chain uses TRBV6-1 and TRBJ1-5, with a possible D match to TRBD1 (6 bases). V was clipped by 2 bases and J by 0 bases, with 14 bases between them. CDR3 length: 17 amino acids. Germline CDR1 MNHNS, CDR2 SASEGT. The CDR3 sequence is CASSEYRDTYSNQPQHF. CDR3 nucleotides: TGTGCCAGCAGTGAATACCGGGACACGTATAGCAATCAGCCCCAGCATTTT.

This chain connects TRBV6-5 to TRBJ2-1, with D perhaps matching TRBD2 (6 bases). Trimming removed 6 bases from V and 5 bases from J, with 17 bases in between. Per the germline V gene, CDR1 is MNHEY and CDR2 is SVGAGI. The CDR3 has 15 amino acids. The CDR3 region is CASSRAGRGDNEQFF. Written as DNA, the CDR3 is TGTGCCAGCAGCAGGGCAGGGCGCGGGGACAATGAGCAGTTCTTC.

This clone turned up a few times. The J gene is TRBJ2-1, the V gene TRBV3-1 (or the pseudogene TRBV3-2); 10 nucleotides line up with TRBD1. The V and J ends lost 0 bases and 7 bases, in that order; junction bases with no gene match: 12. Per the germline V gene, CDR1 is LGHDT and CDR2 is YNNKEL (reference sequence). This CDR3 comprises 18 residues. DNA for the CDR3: TGTGCCAGCAGCCAAGATCCTATCCGGACAGGGGGTCGGAATGAGCAGTTCTTC. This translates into CASSQDPIRTGGRNEQFF.